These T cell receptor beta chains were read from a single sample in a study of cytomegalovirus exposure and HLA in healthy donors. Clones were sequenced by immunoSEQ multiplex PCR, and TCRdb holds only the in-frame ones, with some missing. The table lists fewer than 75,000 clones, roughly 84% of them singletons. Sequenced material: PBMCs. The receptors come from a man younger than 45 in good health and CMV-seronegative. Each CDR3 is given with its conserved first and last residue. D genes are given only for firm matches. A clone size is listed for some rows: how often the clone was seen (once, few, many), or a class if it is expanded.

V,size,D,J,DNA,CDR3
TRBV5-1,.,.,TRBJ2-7,TGCGCCAGCAGCTCCCAGGGGTCGGCCGAGCAGTACTTC,CASSSQGSAEQYF
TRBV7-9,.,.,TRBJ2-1,TGTGCCAGCAGCTTAGAATCCGACAATGAGCAGTTCTTC,CASSLESDNEQFF
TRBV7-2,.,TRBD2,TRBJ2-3,TGTGCCAGCAGCTTAGGGCTAGCGGCCGTCACAGATACGCAGTATTTT,CASSLGLAAVTDTQYF
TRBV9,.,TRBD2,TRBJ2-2,TGTGCCAGCAGCGTAGCGGGGGGTTCGAACACCGGGGAGCTGTTTTTT,CASSVAGGSNTGELFF
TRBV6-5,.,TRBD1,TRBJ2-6,TGTGCCAGCAGCCAAGGGGGCACTGGGGCCAACGTCCTGACTTTC,CASSQGGTGANVLTF
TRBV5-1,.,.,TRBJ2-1,TGCGCCAGCAGCGAAGGACAGAGCTCCTACAATGAGCAGTTCTTC,CASSEGQSSYNEQFF
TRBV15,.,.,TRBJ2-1,TGTGCCACCAGCAGAGATAGACGGGACTTGTTCTTC,CATSRDRRDLFF
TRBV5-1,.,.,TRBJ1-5,TGCGCCAGCAGCTTGCAGGGGAGTAGCAATCAGCCCCAGCATTTT,CASSLQGSSNQPQHF
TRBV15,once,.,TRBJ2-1,TGTGCCACCAGCAGAGATAGAGCTGACAATGAGCAGTTCTTC,CATSRDRADNEQFF
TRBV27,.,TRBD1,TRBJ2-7,TGTGCCAGCAGTTCCTGGACAGGGGGCTCCTACGAGCAGTACTTC,CASSSWTGGSYEQYF
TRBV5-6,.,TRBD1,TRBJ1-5,TGTGCCAGCAGCTTGTTAGGGGGCGGGTTGAGCAATCAGCCCCAGCATTTT,CASSLLGGGLSNQPQHF
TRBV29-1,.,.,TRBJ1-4,TGCAGCGTTCGGATTGACAGACGGGGGAATCAAAAACTGTTTTTT,CSVRIDRRGNQKLFF
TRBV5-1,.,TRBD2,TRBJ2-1,TGCGCCAGCAGCTCCGACCTAGCGGGGTACTACAATGAGCAGTTCTTC,CASSSDLAGYYNEQFF
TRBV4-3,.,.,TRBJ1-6,TGCGCCAGCAGCCTGGGCAGCTACTCGGATAATTCACCCCTCCACTTT,CASSLGSYSDNSPLHF
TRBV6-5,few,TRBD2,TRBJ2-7,TGTGCCAGCAGTTACACTAGCGGGAGTTACGAGCAGTACTTC,CASSYTSGSYEQYF
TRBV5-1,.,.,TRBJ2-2,TGCGCCAGCAGCTCTGACAGTCCCACCGGGGAGCTGTTTTTT,CASSSDSPTGELFF
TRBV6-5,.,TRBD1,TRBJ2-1,TGTGCCAGCAGGCCGCAGGGGGCAGCTTACAATGAGCAGTTCTTC,CASRPQGAAYNEQFF
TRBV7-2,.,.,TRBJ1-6,TGTGCCAGCAGCTTAGGGCAAACAATCGTGGGGGGTAATTCACCCCTCCACTTT,CASSLGQTIVGGNSPLHF
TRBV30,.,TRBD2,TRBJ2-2,TGTGCCTGGAGTCCGACTAGCGGGAGGGCCTTTTATGCCGGGGAGCTGTTTTTT,CAWSPTSGRAFYAGELFF
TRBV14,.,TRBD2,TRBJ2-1,TGTGCCAGCAGCCTAAGCGGGGGGCTAGTTCGGATGTACAATGAGCAGTTCTTC,CASSLSGGLVRMYNEQFF
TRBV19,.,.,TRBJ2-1,TGTGCCAGTAGTTGGCTAGTTGGCAATGAGCAGTTCTTC,CASSWLVGNEQFF
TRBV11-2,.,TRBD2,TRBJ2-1,TGTGCCAGCAGCTTAGACCCAGCGGGATCGGGGAATGAGCAGTTCTTC,CASSLDPAGSGNEQFF
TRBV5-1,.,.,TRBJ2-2,TGCGCCAGCAGCTTCAGGATTAGCGGGAACACCGGGGAGCTGTTTTTT,CASSFRISGNTGELFF
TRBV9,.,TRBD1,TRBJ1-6,TGTGCCAGCAGCCTTACAGGGGTAGATTCACCCCTCCACTTT,CASSLTGVDSPLHF
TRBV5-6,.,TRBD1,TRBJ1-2,TGTGCCAGCAGCCGGACAGGGGCGCAGGTTTACACCTTC,CASSRTGAQVYTF
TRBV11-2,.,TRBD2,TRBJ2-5,TGTGCCAGCAGCTTGGTACCGGGACTAGCGTTTGGAGAGACCCAGTACTTC,CASSLVPGLAFGETQYF
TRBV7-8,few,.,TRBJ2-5,TGTGCCAGCAGCACACCAGGGGCAGGCCAAGAGACCCAGTACTTC,CASSTPGAGQETQYF
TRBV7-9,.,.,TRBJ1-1,TGTGCCAGCAGCCCACAGGGGAACACTGAAGCTTTCTTT,CASSPQGNTEAFF